What follows describes a single TCR beta chain. The antigen remains undetermined. Repertoires were generated with immunoSEQ multiplex PCR, while TCRdb's copy carries only in-frame clones and drops some. The table shows tens of thousands of clones, with 80% to 90% occurring only once. The data originate from a study of radiation and T cells in renal cell carcinoma. Points from the study as a whole: Top tumor clonotypes rose in blood 2 weeks post-radiation, then contracted.

Time point of the sample: blood 2 weeks post-SBRT. The treatment is: 15 Gy SBRT to primary tumor, nephrectomy 4 weeks later. Germline V gene sequence: CDR1 SGHDT, CDR2 YYEEEE. With 2 bases removed from V and 4 bases from J, the gap between germline ends came to 13 bases. The CDR3 length is 14 residues. The clonotype originates from a woman in her 50s with renal cell carcinoma. The source was blood, collected from a patient whose treatment included radiotherapy and nephrectomy. This rearrangement joins TRBV5-6 to TRBJ2-7, with a tentative D call TRBD1 (6 bases). CDR3 nucleotide sequence: TGTGCCAGCAGCTTAGGGCAGGGGATTTACGAGCAGTACTTC. Translation: CASSLGQGIYEQYF.